Given below is one T cell receptor (beta chain) in context. Its antigen is not yet known. Nothing much larger sits one base from this clone, and base qualities are not available. This specimen comes from a study of T cell responses to AZD1222 COVID-19 vaccine listed by TCRdb under 2021. Regarding the complete study: TCR sequencing was performed for approximately 240 trial participants, of whom roughly 200 were given two doses of AZD1222 and 26 were given two doses of MenACWY control vaccine. Trial participants were enrolled into age subgroups of 18-55, 56-69 and 70-plus years, which contained about 150, 27 and 61 TCR-sequenced participants, respectively.

The time point label for this specimen denotes: about 28 days (+/-7) after the second vaccine dose. AZD1222 recipients whose second dose came at about 4 weeks and those whose second dose came at about 12 weeks were combined into one group, since spike-specific TCR depth and breadth did not differ between the two schedules. Vaccinee samples were obtained from the UK trials COV001 and COV002, which included a single-blind randomized controlled phase 2/3 trial of AZD1222 (ChAdOx1 nCoV-19) in healthy adults. For TCRbeta chain sequencing, PBMC samples were collected from trial participants at day 0 and at day 28 after the second dose. General study outcomes and caveats: Nearly half of unique spike-specific TCRs reportedly recognized epitopes outside regions mutated in the B.1.351 and B.1.1.7 variants. Conclusions about previously exposed vaccinees were limited because only a handful of AZD1222 recipients were SARS-CoV-2 seropositive at baseline. Vaccine-associated CD4 TCRs spanned the whole spike protein, with dominant responses in regions 160-218 and 743-854. The 56-69-year group was small, and its depth increase did not reach significance, likely because of low power. Most participants were white British and females outnumbered males, and the authors suggested that clonal diversity may have been underestimated. No day 14 peak-response samples were available, so repertoires were characterized only after the peak T cell response. After two AZD1222 doses, spike-specific TCR breadth and depth were significantly higher than at day 0 and than in MenACWY recipients.

The CDR3 regions of human TCRbeta chains were analyzed by immunosequencing. The original methods were these. TCRs in the repertoires were compared against a reference library of SARS-CoV-2-specific TCRs that had been generated with the MIRA antigen-specificity platform. Breadth was defined as the fraction of unique TCRs that were SARS-CoV-2-associated, and depth was defined as the fraction of total T cells that were SARS-CoV-2-associated. Each spike-specific TCR was assigned to its reactive spike region and to a CD4 or CD8 class using the MIRA data. Log10-transformed breadth and depth values were compared by one-way ANOVA with Sidak's multiple comparisons tests. TCRdb provides this immuneACCESS table in a form limited to in-frame rearrangements. Some clones are lacking; in checked studies, under half of them reflect an unresolved V gene, and why the rest are absent is not known. V and J calls and clone size are as listed in that table; D and trimming were resolved from the DNA. The sample table lists about 160,000 clones, roughly 90% of them with a count of one. About 3.6% of the sample belongs to the ten largest clones.

V sheds 1 base and J sheds 4 bases, leaving 19 bases between their ends. Including the terminal cysteine and phenylalanine, the CDR3 comprises 17 residues. Of all the DNA, just the CDR3 is kept, 51 bases in frame from base 1. From a lookup of the germline V gene, CDR1 and CDR2 are MGHRA and YSYEKL. This TCR came from an adult who received the AZD1222 COVID-19 vaccine. The sequencing here drew on peripheral blood, taken 28 days after the second AZD1222 dose. The chain is encoded by TRBV4-1 joined to TRBJ1-2, with TRBD1 tentatively as D gene (6 bases match). The CDR3 loop reads CASSQGLRGRRGYGYTF. The DNA is TGCGCCAGCAGCCAAGGACTCCGGGGGCGGCGAGGCTATGGCTACACCTTC.